What follows are 18 T cell receptor beta chains derived from one specimen sequenced in a study of shared clonotypes between healthy human individuals. This table comes from immunoSEQ multiplex PCR, and its TCRdb copy is limited to in-frame clones, with some not included. The sample comprises 2,500,000 or so clones, 85% to 95% of which are singletons, and 0.37% rests with the top ten. What was sequenced was naive CD4+ T cells from PBMCs. Subset defined: CD45RA+ positively selected. The receptors were sampled from a man aged 18 to 29 in good health. Some clones in this sample may be carry-over from other donors' samples.

The chain carries TRBV29-1 and TRBJ2-3; D is perhaps TRBD2 (6 bases). V shed 4 bases and J shed 3 bases, with 11 bases lying between them. From germline, CDR1 is SQVTM and CDR2 ANQGSEA. The CDR3 totals 13 residues. CDR3 region: CSVGVGSTDTQYF. CDR3 sequence (DNA): TGCAGCGTTGGGGTCGGGAGTACAGATACGCAGTATTTT.

This clone showed up just once. The chain joins TRBV13 to TRBJ2-7; D is possibly TRBD2 (5 bases). CDR1 is PRHDT and CDR2 is FYEKMQ in the germline V gene (reference sequence). This CDR3 has 16 amino acids. V was pared by 4 bases and J by 3 bases, with 19 bases between. CDR3 sequence: CASSSGVWQWSYEQYF. The CDR3 nucleotides are TGTGCCAGCAGCTCCGGGGTGTGGCAGTGGAGCTACGAGCAGTACTTC.

The V and J genes are TRBV7-7 and TRBJ1-1; D is undetermined. V was cut by 5 bases and J by 6 bases, with 13 bases left in between. The CDR3 length is 13 residues. Germline V gene sequence: CDR1 SSHAT, CDR2 FNYEAQ (reference sequence). CDR3 region: CASSLSLGAEAFF. The CDR3 coding sequence is TGTGCCAGCAGCCTCAGCTTGGGCGCTGAAGCTTTCTTT.

This clone was seen just once. The chain combines TRBV7-9 with TRBJ2-3; 12 bases align to TRBD2. This CDR3 region has 15 residues. CDR1 SEHNR and CDR2 FQNEAQ come from the germline V gene (reference sequence). V lost 5 bases, J lost 4 bases, and 4 bases stayed unmatched. In nucleotides, the CDR3 is TGTGCCAGCAGCCGTTCTAGCGGGAGGGCAGATACGCAGTATTTT. This codes for CASSRSSGRADTQYF.

The gene calls are TRBV5-5 and TRBJ1-5; D may be TRBD1 (5 bases). This CDR3 region has 15 residues. The V end lost 4 bases, the J end lost 6 bases, and 17 bases lay between the germline ends. Germline V gene sequence: CDR1 SGHKS, CDR2 YYEKEE (reference sequence). The CDR3 loop reads CASSRQGPGTQPQHF. CDR3 sequence (DNA): TGTGCCAGCAGCAGGCAGGGACCGGGAACTCAGCCCCAGCATTTT.

The CDR3 sequence: CASSRGRGYEQYF. CDR3 bases: TGTGCCAGCTCACGGGGTCGGGGATACGAGCAGTACTTC. The chain carries TRBV18 and TRBJ2-7; D may be TRBD2 (5 bases). V was cut by 4 bases and J by 4 bases, with 11 bases left in between. The germline V gene encodes CDR1 KGHSH and CDR2 LQKENI. CDR3 length: 13 amino acids.

This chain connects TRBV18 to TRBJ2-7; 7 nucleotides match TRBD1. CDR1 is KGHSH, CDR2 LQKENI, per germline. The CDR3 extends over 15 amino acids. V was clipped by 6 bases and J by 5 bases; unmatched bases: 13. The CDR3 region is CASSLRETGSHEQYF. Written as DNA, the CDR3 is TGTGCCAGCTCCCTTAGGGAGACAGGGTCCCACGAGCAGTACTTC. Variable domain in full (rest from reference TRBV18 and TRBJ2-7): NAGVMQNPRHLVRRRGQEARLRCSPMKGHSHVYWYRQLPEEGLKFMVYLQKENIIDESGMPKERFSAEFPKEGPSILRIQQVVRGDSAAYFCASSLRETGSHEQYFGPGTRLTVT.

The chain carries TRBV4-2 and TRBJ2-1; D uncertain. The V end lost 4 bases, the J end lost 3 bases, and 13 bases lay between the germline ends. Germline values: CDR1 LGHNA, CDR2 YNFKEQ. CDR3 length: 15 residues. The CDR3 reads CASSLDPNDYNEQFF. Here the CDR3 DNA reads TGTGCCAGCAGCCTAGACCCAAATGACTACAATGAGCAGTTCTTC.

The gene calls are TRBV18 and TRBJ2-1, with D unclear. Trimming removed 5 bases at V and 7 bases at J, with 9 bases between. CDR3 length: 12 amino acids. Germline V CDR1 and CDR2: KGHSH, LQKENI. CDR3: CASSVARNEQFF. The CDR3 nucleotides read TGTGCCAGCTCAGTGGCCAGGAATGAGCAGTTCTTC.

J is TRBJ2-7 and V is TRBV29-1, with 9 nucleotides matching TRBD1. Trimming took 6 bases from V and 6 from J; bases not matched to a gene: 9. The CDR3 spans 13 residues. The germline V gene has CDR1 SQVTM and CDR2 ANQGSEA. The CDR3, as DNA: TGCAGCGTGCTCCCGGGACAGGGCCGCGAGCAGTACTTC. It translates to CSVLPGQGREQYF.

In DNA, the CDR3 is TGTGCCAGCAGCTTAGGGACTAGCGGGGAGTTTTGGTACAATGAGCAGTTCTTC. Its translation: CASSLGTSGEFWYNEQFF. The chain joins TRBV7-9 to TRBJ2-1; 12 bases line up with TRBD2. Unmatched junction bases numbered 8, after V lost 1 base and J lost 4 bases. In germline, CDR1 is SEHNR, CDR2 FQNEAQ (reference sequence). This CDR3 contains 18 residues.

This chain links TRBV11-1 with TRBJ2-1, with TRBD2 matching 7 bases. Germline V lookup: CDR1 SGHAT, CDR2 FQDESV (reference sequence). The CDR3 contains 16 residues. The trim removed 0 bases at V and 6 bases at J, leaving 8 bases unmatched. The CDR3 loop reads CASSLASQRESNEQFF. DNA for the CDR3: TGTGCCAGCAGCTTAGCGAGCCAGCGGGAAAGCAATGAGCAGTTCTTC.

The V call is TRBV15, the J call TRBJ1-4; no clear D. V was cut by 2 bases and J by 7 bases, with 14 bases left in between. This CDR3 has 15 residues. Looked up from germline, CDR1 is LNHNV and CDR2 is YYDKDF (reference sequence). The CDR3 DNA is TGTGCCACCAGCAGAAACCGCCCCAACGGTGAAAAACTGTTTTTT. The encoded protein is CATSRNRPNGEKLFF.

The chain has TRBV9 and TRBJ1-4, with D possibly TRBD1 on 6 matching bases. The germline V gene has CDR1 SGDLS and CDR2 YYNGEE. The ends were cut back, 3 bases at V and 6 bases at J, with 12 bases in the middle. The CDR3 consists of 14 residues. The CDR3 sequence is CASSGGWGHEKLFF. CDR3 in DNA: TGTGCCAGCAGCGGTGGGTGGGGGCATGAAAAACTGTTTTTT. Using reference TRBV9 and TRBJ1-4 for the parts outside the CDR3, the full variable domain is DSGVTQTPKHLITATGQRVTLRCSPRSGDLSVYWYQQSLDQGLQFLIQYYNGEERAKGNILERFSAQQFPDLHSELNLSSLELGDSALYFCASSGGWGHEKLFFGSGTQLSVL.

The chain is built from TRBV6-1 and TRBJ2-7; no reliable D call. Germline V gives CDR1 MNHNS, CDR2 SASEGT. There are 15 residues in the CDR3. Trimming cost V 1 base and J 0 bases, with 10 bases left between them. CDR3 in DNA: TGTGCCAGCAGTGAAGTGGGGTCCCACTCCTACGAGCAGTACTTC. It yields the protein CASSEVGSHSYEQYF.

This chain links TRBV11-3 with TRBJ1-1; TRBD1 matches 9 bases. V was pared by 8 bases and J by 7 bases, with 8 bases of the junction left unmatched. The CDR3 loop spans 13 amino acids. From germline, CDR1 is SGHNT and CDR2 YENEEA. CDR3 sequence (DNA): TGTGCCAGCTTGACAGGGGGACTTTATGAAGCTTTCTTT. Protein sequence: CASLTGGLYEAFF.

This chain uses TRBV4-1 with TRBJ1-2; D is perhaps TRBD1 (5 bases). This CDR3 is built from 16 residues. Germline CDR1 and CDR2: MGHRA and YSYEKL. V gave up 4 bases and J gave up 0 bases, with 15 bases separating them. The CDR3 DNA is TGCGCCAGCAGCCGTGGGGGGGAGCCTTCTAACTATGGCTACACCTTC. This gives the protein CASSRGGEPSNYGYTF.

V is TRBV18 and J is TRBJ1-3, with 9 bases aligning to TRBD1. The CDR3 runs to 15 residues. CDR1 and CDR2 from the germline V gene are KGHSH and LQKENI. Trimming cost V 6 bases and J 4 bases; bases outside gene matches: 7. For the CDR3, the DNA is TGTGCCAGCTCTGAAGACGGGACAGGGGGAAACACCATATATTTT. This sequence encodes CASSEDGTGGNTIYF.